This T cell receptor beta chain stems from a study of OX40 agonist ivuxolimab in advanced cancers. On the study more broadly: Ivuxolimab was delivered to patients intravenously every 2 weeks at doses spanning 0.01 to 10 mg/kg. Dose-escalation cases comprised hepatocellular carcinoma, melanoma, renal cell or head and neck cancer. A mean age of around 66 years, range about 20 to 85, was recorded, and approximately 79% were male.

The study's findings and limits: Part of the nonresponder group also had normalized T-cell clonal expansion that was low.

Data came from immunoSEQ multiplex PCR; TCRdb stores just in-frame clones and leaves some out. The sample yields under 25,000 clones, 80% to 85% seen once. In the case of this clone: Its antigen remains unknown.

V was trimmed by 3 bases and J by 6 bases, leaving 14 bases between them. Germline CDR1 LNHDA, CDR2 SQIVND (reference sequence). The CDR3 sequence is 15 residues long. The chain employs TRBV19 and TRBJ2-2; tentative D call: TRBD1 (5 bases). This sample comprised CD4+ or CD8+ T cells sorted from blood, obtained in a trial of the OX40 agonist ivuxolimab. The source is an adult with an advanced solid tumor such as melanoma, head and neck, liver or kidney cancer. CDR3 bases: TGTGCCAGTAGTATTAGGCAGGGTAACGCCGGGGAGCTGTTTTTT. This gives the protein CASSIRQGNAGELFF.